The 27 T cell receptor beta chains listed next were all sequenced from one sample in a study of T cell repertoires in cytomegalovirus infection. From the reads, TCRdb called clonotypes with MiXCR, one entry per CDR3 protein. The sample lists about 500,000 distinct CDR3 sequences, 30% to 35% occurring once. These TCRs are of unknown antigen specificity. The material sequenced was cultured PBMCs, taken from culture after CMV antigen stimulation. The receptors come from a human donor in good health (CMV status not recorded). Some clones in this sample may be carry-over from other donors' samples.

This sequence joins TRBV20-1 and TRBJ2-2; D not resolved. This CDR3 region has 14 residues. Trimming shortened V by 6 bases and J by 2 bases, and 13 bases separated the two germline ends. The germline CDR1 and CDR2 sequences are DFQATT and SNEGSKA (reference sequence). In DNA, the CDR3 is TGCAGTGCCTTAGCTGGGATTAACACCGGGGAGCTGTTTTTT. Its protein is CSALAGINTGELFF.

The CDR3 reads CASKLAVQETQYF. CDR3 coding DNA: TGTGCCAGCAAATTGGCTGTTCAAGAGACCCAGTACTTC. The chain joins TRBV7-9 to TRBJ2-5; no clear D. Trimming took off 7 bases at V and 2 bases at J, with 11 bases between the two ends. The germline gives CDR1 SEHNR, CDR2 FQNEAQ (reference sequence). The CDR3 has 13 residues.

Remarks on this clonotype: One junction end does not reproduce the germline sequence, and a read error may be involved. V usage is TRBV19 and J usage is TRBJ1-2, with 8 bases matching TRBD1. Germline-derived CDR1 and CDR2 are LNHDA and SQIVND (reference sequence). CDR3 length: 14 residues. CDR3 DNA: TGTGCTAGTAGGCCCGGGACAGGAGTTTATGGCTACACCTTC. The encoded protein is CASRPGTGVYGYTF.

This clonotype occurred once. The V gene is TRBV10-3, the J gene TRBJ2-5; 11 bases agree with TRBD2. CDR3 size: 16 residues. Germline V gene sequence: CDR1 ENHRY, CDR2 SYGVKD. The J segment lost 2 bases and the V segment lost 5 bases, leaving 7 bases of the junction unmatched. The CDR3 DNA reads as TGTGCCATCAGTTCCCGGACTAGCGGGCCTCAAGAGACCCAGTACTTC. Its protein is CAISSRTSGPQETQYF.

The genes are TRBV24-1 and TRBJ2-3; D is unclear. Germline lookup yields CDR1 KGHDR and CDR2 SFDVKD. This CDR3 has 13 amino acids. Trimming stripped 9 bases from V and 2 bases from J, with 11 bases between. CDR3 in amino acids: CATAGSATDTQYF. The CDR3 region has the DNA TGTGCCACCGCTGGGTCTGCCACAGATACGCAGTATTTT.

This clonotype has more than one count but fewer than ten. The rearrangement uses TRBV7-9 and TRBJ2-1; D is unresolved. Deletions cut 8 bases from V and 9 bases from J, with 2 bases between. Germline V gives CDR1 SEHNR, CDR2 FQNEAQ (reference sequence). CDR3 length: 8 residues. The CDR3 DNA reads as TGTGCCAGCGGTGAGCAGTTCTTC. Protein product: CASGEQFF.

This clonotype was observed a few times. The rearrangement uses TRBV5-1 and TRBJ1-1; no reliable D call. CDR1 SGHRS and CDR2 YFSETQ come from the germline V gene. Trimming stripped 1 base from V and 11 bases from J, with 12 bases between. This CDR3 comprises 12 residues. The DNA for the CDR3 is TGCGCCAGCAGCTTGACGAGGGTGGGGGCTTTCTTT. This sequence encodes CASSLTRVGAFF.

CDR3 in amino acids: CASSLSPVAYNEQFF. In DNA form, the CDR3 reads TGTGCCAGCAGTTTAAGCCCCGTCGCCTACAATGAGCAGTTCTTC. The genes are TRBV27 and TRBJ2-1, with D uncertain. This CDR3 has 15 residues. Between the trimmed V and J ends, which lost 2 bases and 2 bases, there was a span of 10 bases. The germline V gene encodes CDR1 MNHEY and CDR2 SMNVEV (reference sequence).

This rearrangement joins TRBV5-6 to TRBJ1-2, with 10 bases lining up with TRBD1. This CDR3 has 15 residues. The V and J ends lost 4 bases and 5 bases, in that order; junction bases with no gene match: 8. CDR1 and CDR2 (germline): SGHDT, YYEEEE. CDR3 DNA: TGTGCCAGCAGCACCCGGACAGGGGGGGAATATGGCTACACCTTC. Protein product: CASSTRTGGEYGYTF.

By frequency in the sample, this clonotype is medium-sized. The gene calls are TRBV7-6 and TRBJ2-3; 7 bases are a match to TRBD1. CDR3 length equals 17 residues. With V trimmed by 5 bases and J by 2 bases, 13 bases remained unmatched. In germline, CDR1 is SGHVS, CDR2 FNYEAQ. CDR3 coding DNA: TGTGCCAGCAGCCCGTACCTGGGACAGTTCGACACAGATACGCAGTATTTT. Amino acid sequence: CASSPYLGQFDTDTQYF.

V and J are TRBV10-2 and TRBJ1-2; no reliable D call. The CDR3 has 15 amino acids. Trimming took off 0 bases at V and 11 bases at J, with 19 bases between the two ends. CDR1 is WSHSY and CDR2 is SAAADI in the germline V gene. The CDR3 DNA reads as TGCGCCAGCAGTGAGTCGGCGATTCTTGAACGGAGATACACCTTC. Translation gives CASSESAILERRYTF.

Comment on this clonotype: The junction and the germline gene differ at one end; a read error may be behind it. The CDR3 is CASSSTPGQVRGF. DNA of the CDR3: TGTGCCAGCAGTTCCACCCCCGGTCAGGTTCGCGGCTTC. The genes are TRBV12-3 or TRBV12-4 and TRBJ2-5; D call uncertain. The CDR3 contains 13 residues.

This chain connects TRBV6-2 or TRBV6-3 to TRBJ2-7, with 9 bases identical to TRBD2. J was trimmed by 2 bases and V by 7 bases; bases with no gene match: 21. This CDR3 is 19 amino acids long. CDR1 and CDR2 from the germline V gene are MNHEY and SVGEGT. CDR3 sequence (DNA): TGTGCCAGCAACAAAGGGGCCCCCGAGGGACTAGCCTTTACCTACGAGCAGTACGTC. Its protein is CASNKGAPEGLAFTYEQYV.

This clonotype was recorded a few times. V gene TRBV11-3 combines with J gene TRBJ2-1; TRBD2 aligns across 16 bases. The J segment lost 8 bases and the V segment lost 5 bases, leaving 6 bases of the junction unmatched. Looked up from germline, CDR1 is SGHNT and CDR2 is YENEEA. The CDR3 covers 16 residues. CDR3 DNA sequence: TGTGCCAGCAGCCCCGGGACTAGCGGGAGGGCCGATGAGCAGTTCTTC. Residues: CASSPGTSGRADEQFF.

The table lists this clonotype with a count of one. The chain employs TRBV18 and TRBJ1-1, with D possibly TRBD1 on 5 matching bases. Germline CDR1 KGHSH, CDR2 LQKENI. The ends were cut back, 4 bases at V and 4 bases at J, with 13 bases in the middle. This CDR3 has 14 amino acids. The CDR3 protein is CASSQGVQGTEAFF. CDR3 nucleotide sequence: TGTGCCAGCTCACAAGGTGTGCAGGGCACTGAAGCTTTCTTT.

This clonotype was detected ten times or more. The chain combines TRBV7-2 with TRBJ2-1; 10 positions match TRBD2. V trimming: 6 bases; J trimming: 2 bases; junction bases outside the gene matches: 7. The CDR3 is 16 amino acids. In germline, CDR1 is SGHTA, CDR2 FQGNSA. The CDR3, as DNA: TGTGCCAGCAGACCACCTAGCGGGAGTCCCTACAATGAGCAGTTCTTC. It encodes CASRPPSGSPYNEQFF.

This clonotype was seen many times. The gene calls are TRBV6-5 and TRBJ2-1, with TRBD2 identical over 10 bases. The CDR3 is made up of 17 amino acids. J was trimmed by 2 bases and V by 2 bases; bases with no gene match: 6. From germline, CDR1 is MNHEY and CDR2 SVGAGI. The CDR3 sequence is CASSYPSSGSPYNEQFF. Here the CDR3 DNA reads TGTGCCAGCAGTTACCCTTCTAGCGGGAGTCCCTACAATGAGCAGTTCTTC.

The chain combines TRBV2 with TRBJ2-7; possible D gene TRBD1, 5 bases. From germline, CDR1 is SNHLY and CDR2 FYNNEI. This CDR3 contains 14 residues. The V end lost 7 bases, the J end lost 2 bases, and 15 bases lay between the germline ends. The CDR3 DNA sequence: TGTGCCAGCATCCCAGGGCGGTTGGCCTACGAGCAGTACTTC. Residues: CASIPGRLAYEQYF.

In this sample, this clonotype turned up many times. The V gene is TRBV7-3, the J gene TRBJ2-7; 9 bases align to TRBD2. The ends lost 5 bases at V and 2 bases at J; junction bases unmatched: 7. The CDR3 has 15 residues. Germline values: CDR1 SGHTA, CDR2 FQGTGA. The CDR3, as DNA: TGTGCCAGCAGCCCAGATAGCGGGAGAGCCTACGAGCAGTACTTC. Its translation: CASSPDSGRAYEQYF.

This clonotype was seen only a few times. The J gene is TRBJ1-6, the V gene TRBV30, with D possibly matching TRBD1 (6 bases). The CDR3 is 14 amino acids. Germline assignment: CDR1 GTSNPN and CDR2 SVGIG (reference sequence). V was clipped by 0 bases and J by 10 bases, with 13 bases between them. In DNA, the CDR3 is TGTGCCTGGAGTGTAACAGGGTCCGGATCACCCCTCCACTTT. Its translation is CAWSVTGSGSPLHF.

The CDR3 coding sequence is TGTGCCAGCAGCCAAGAACTGGCGGGAGTCGCAGATACGCAGTATTTT. This codes for CASSQELAGVADTQYF. V and J are TRBV14 and TRBJ2-3; TRBD2 matches at 7 bases. With V trimmed by 0 bases and J by 4 bases, 7 bases remained unmatched. Germline values: CDR1 SGHDN, CDR2 FVKESK. The CDR3 contains 16 residues.

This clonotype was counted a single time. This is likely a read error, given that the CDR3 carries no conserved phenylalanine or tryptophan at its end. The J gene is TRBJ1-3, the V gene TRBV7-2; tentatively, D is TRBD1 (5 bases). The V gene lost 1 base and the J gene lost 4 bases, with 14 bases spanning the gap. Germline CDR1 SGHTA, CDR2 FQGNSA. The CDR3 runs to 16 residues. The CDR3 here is CASSLVGLGGGNTIYS. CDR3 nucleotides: TGTGCCAGCAGCTTAGTGGGACTCGGTGGGGGAAACACCATATATTCT.

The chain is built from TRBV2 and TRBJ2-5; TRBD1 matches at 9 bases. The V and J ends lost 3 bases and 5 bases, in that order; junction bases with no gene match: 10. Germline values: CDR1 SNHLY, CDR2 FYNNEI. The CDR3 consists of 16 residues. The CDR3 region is CASSDGNRGRSETQYF. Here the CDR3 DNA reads TGTGCCAGCAGTGATGGTAACAGGGGGCGCAGTGAGACCCAGTACTTC.

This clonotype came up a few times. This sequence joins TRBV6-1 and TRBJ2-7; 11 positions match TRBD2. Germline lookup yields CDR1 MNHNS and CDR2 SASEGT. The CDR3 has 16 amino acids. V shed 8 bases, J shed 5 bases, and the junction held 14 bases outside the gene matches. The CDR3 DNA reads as TGTGCCAGCTGTCCTAGCGGGAGGTGGGTTGAGGACGAGCAGTACTTC. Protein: CASCPSGRWVEDEQYF.

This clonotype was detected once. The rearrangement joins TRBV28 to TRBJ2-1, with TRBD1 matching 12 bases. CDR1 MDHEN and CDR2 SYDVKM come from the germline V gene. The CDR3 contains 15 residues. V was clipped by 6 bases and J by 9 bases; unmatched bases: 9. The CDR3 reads CASSSPGQGAFEQFF. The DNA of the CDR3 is TGTGCCAGCAGCTCCCCGGGACAGGGGGCCTTTGAGCAGTTCTTC.

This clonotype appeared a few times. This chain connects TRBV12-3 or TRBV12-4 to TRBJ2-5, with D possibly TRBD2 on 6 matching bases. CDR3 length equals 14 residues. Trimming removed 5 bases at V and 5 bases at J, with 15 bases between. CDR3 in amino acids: CASSRNTGAETQYF. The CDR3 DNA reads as TGTGCCAGCAGTCGAAACACGGGAGCGGAGACCCAGTACTTC.

DNA for the CDR3: TGCAGCGTTGAAGAGTCTCGGCTAGCGGGAAGAAATGAGCAGTTCTTC. Translation: CSVEESRLAGRNEQFF. This sequence joins TRBV29-1 and TRBJ2-1; 9 bases are a match to TRBD2. The CDR3 has 16 residues. The V gene end was trimmed by 0 bases and the J gene end by 7 bases; junction bases not matched to a gene: 10. Germline CDR1 reads SQVTM; CDR2 reads ANQGSEA.